There are a few counts of the clone carrying this T cell receptor beta chain. Its specificity is unknown. Each CDR3 protein is one row after TCRdb ran MiXCR on the reads. The sample consists of 90,000 to 130,000 distinct CDR3 sequences, around 10% of them appearing once. This specimen comes from a study of T cell repertoires in cytomegalovirus infection. About the research overall: The public TCR beta signatures pointed to both CMV infection and matching HLA type. Broader study findings: In two of eight donors, the top clonotype was HLA-C-restricted CMV-specific.

The CDR3 length is 13 residues. Trimming took 1 base from V and 6 from J, leaving 9 bases between them. Germline CDR1 LNHDA, CDR2 SQIVND (reference sequence). This rearrangement joins TRBV19 to TRBJ1-2; D call uncertain. This TCR was recovered from a human donor in good health (CMV status not recorded). Some clones in this sample may be carry-over from other donors' samples. Input material: PBMCs, sequenced either directly or after in vitro stimulation (not recorded which). Here the CDR3 DNA reads TGTGCCAGTAGTATAGTTCGTTCGGATGGCTACACCTTC. Translating it yields CASSIVRSDGYTF.